The 8 T cell receptor beta chains in this list originate from one sample, sequenced in a study of Ad26.COV2.S vaccination and SARS-CoV-2 variants. Treatment: about 20 received Ad26.COV2.S at low or high dose, single or two shots; 5 received placebo; per-sample allocation not given. Sampling was done on day 63 after the first vaccine or placebo injection. Using immunoSEQ multiplex PCR, the repertoire was profiled, and TCRdb retains in-frame clones only, with some absent. In the table there are around 340,000 clones, around 89% of which are singletons. The material sequenced was peripheral blood, taken in a trial of Ad26.COV2.S vaccine versus placebo. These receptors came from a person aged 18-60 years who received the Ad26.COV2.S COVID-19 vaccine or a placebo.

The chain joins TRBV29-1 to TRBJ2-5; 7 positions agree with TRBD1. V dropped 6 bases and J dropped 5; count of bases not matched to a gene: 9. The CDR3 runs 13 residues. Germline CDR1 SQVTM, CDR2 ANQGSEA. The CDR3 nucleotides read TGCAGCGTGCTGACAGGGACGGGGGAGACCCAGTACTTC. Translation: CSVLTGTGETQYF.

The chain employs TRBV28 and TRBJ1-2; D ambiguous. The CDR3 is 13 residues long. V gave up 5 bases and J gave up 5 bases, with 12 bases separating them. Looked up from germline, CDR1 is MDHEN and CDR2 is SYDVKM. This CDR3 reads CASSNSSGYGYTF. CDR3 nucleotides: TGTGCCAGCAGTAACTCGTCGGGTTATGGCTACACCTTC.

A word on this clone: The junction departs from the called germline gene at one end, perhaps through a read error. This chain joins TRBV6-5 and TRBJ2-3; a possible D gene is TRBD1 (6 bases). This CDR3 spans 13 amino acids. The germline V gene has CDR1 MNHEY and CDR2 SVGAGI. For the CDR3, the DNA is TGTACCAGCAGACCCCTTCAGGGGGATACGCAGTATTTT. Its protein product is CTSRPLQGDTQYF.

The genes are TRBV30 and TRBJ1-1; D remains ambiguous. The V gene lost 0 bases and the J gene lost 4 bases, with 12 bases spanning the gap. The CDR3 consists of 14 residues. CDR1 and CDR2 from the germline V gene are GTSNPN and SVGIG (reference sequence). The CDR3 nucleotides read TGTGCCTGGAGTGTACATCGAGGGATCACTGAAGCTTTCTTT. As protein: CAWSVHRGITEAFF.

This clone was detected only once. This chain connects TRBV2 to TRBJ1-1; the D is unclear. V was pared by 6 bases and J by 1 base, with 12 bases between. The CDR3 is 14 residues long. Germline V gene lookup returns CDR1 SNHLY and CDR2 FYNNEI. The CDR3 sequence is CASSLALPNTEAFF. CDR3 DNA: TGTGCCAGCAGCCTGGCCCTACCGAACACTGAAGCTTTCTTT.

The J gene is TRBJ2-1, the V gene TRBV11-3; TRBD2 matches 7 bases. Looked up from germline, CDR1 is SGHNT and CDR2 is YENEEA. J was trimmed by 3 bases and V by 5 bases; bases with no gene match: 7. CDR3 length: 15 amino acids. CDR3 nucleotide sequence: TGTGCCAGCAGCCTAGGTGCTAGCGGCTACAATGAGCAGTTCTTC. It translates to CASSLGASGYNEQFF.

This chain joins TRBV20-1 and TRBJ2-7; no clear D gene. Trimming stripped 0 bases from V and 5 bases from J, with 5 bases between. The CDR3 totals 11 residues. Germline V gene lookup returns CDR1 DFQATT and CDR2 SNEGSKA (reference sequence). In nucleotides, the CDR3 is TGCAGTGCTAGAGACCAGAACGAGCAGTACTTC. This sequence encodes CSARDQNEQYF.

The rearrangement joins TRBV5-4 to TRBJ2-5; 7 bases align to TRBD1. Unmatched junction bases numbered 5, after V lost 0 bases and J lost 3 bases. The CDR3 length is 15 residues. Germline CDR1 SGHNT, CDR2 YYREEE (reference sequence). CDR3: CASSLGGQGEETQYF. As DNA, the CDR3 is TGTGCCAGCAGCTTGGGTGGCCAGGGGGAAGAGACCCAGTACTTC.